This is a list of T cell receptor beta chains from one sample in a study of cytomegalovirus exposure and HLA in healthy donors. Using immunoSEQ multiplex PCR, the repertoire was profiled, and TCRdb retains in-frame clones only, with some absent. The sample holds approximately 110,000 clones, 88% seen once. Sequenced: PBMCs. The receptors here all came from a woman aged 18-29 years in good health and CMV-seronegative. Each CDR3 is given with its conserved first and last residue. D genes are given only for firm matches. Some rows have no size entry. The others give once, few or many, or a class for an expanded clone.

CDR3 protein: CASSLVEETEAFF
CDR3 DNA: TGTGCCAGCAGCTTGGTTGAGGAAACTGAAGCTTTCTTT
D gene: NA
V gene: TRBV5-6
J gene: TRBJ1-1
clone size: NA

CDR3 protein: CASSPGSPGELFF
CDR3 DNA: TGTGCCAGCAGCCCAGGGTCTCCCGGGGAGCTGTTTTTT
D gene: NA
V gene: TRBV5-4
J gene: TRBJ2-2
clone size: NA

CDR3 protein: CASRSGGLNTGELFF
CDR3 DNA: TGCGCCAGCAGAAGCGGGGGCTTGAACACCGGGGAGCTGTTTTTT
D gene: TRBD2
V gene: TRBV5-1
J gene: TRBJ2-2
clone size: NA

CDR3 protein: CAISAATSGDNEQFF
CDR3 DNA: TGTGCCATCAGTGCAGCGACTAGCGGGGACAATGAGCAGTTCTTC
D gene: TRBD2
V gene: TRBV10-3
J gene: TRBJ2-1
clone size: NA

CDR3 protein: CSARRPDGYTF
CDR3 DNA: TGCAGTGCTAGGAGGCCGGATGGCTACACCTTC
D gene: NA
V gene: TRBV20-1
J gene: TRBJ1-2
clone size: NA

CDR3 protein: CATSRDPGLRYEQYF
CDR3 DNA: TGTGCCACCAGCAGAGATCCAGGGCTGCGCTACGAGCAGTACTTC
D gene: NA
V gene: TRBV15
J gene: TRBJ2-7
clone size: NA

CDR3 protein: CASSVASGGINEQFF
CDR3 DNA: TGTGCCAGCAGCGTAGCTAGCGGGGGTATCAATGAGCAGTTCTTC
D gene: TRBD2
V gene: TRBV9
J gene: TRBJ2-1
clone size: NA

CDR3 protein: CAWKRQVVSSGANVLTF
CDR3 DNA: TGTGCCTGGAAACGACAGGTCGTAAGCTCTGGGGCCAACGTCCTGACTTTC
D gene: NA
V gene: TRBV30
J gene: TRBJ2-6
clone size: NA

CDR3 protein: CASRLTGRGEAFF
CDR3 DNA: TGTGCCAGCAGACTTACCGGCAGGGGTGAAGCTTTCTTT
D gene: NA
V gene: TRBV7-3
J gene: TRBJ1-1
clone size: few

CDR3 protein: CASSLEPLATGELFF
CDR3 DNA: TGTGCCAGCAGCTTAGAGCCCCTAGCTACCGGGGAGCTGTTTTTT
D gene: NA
V gene: TRBV7-2
J gene: TRBJ2-2
clone size: once

CDR3 protein: CASSLAAGGQETQYF
CDR3 DNA: TGTGCCAGCAGCTTAGCAGCGGGAGGGCAAGAGACCCAGTACTTC
D gene: TRBD2
V gene: TRBV7-2
J gene: TRBJ2-5
clone size: NA

CDR3 protein: CSVSGLARYNEQFF
CDR3 DNA: TGCAGCGTCTCGGGACTAGCTCGGTACAATGAGCAGTTCTTC
D gene: TRBD2
V gene: TRBV29-1
J gene: TRBJ2-1
clone size: NA

CDR3 protein: CASPILSAGGDYGYTF
CDR3 DNA: TGTGCCAGCCCGATCCTATCGGCGGGGGGCGACTATGGCTACACCTTC
D gene: NA
V gene: TRBV7-2
J gene: TRBJ1-2
clone size: NA

CDR3 protein: CSATEEEKLFF
CDR3 DNA: TGCAGTGCTACAGAGGAGGAAAAACTGTTTTTT
D gene: NA
V gene: TRBV20-1
J gene: TRBJ1-4
clone size: NA

CDR3 protein: CASSLSGTGVGNTIYF
CDR3 DNA: TGTGCCAGCAGCTTATCTGGGACAGGGGTTGGAAACACCATATATTTT
D gene: TRBD1
V gene: TRBV7-9
J gene: TRBJ1-3
clone size: NA

CDR3 protein: CASSPLTDSSQPQHF
CDR3 DNA: TGTGCCAGCAGTCCCTTGACAGATTCTTCTCAGCCCCAGCATTTT
D gene: NA
V gene: TRBV27
J gene: TRBJ1-5
clone size: NA

CDR3 protein: CSVETINTGELFF
CDR3 DNA: TGCAGCGTTGAGACTATCAACACCGGGGAGCTGTTTTTT
D gene: NA
V gene: TRBV29-1
J gene: TRBJ2-2
clone size: NA

CDR3 protein: CASSTGGAGSGSNEQETQYF
CDR3 DNA: TGCGCCAGCAGCACCGGAGGGGCGGGGAGTGGATCTAACGAACAAGAGACCCAGTACTTC
D gene: NA
V gene: TRBV4-1
J gene: TRBJ2-5
clone size: NA

CDR3 protein: CASSLGQGALIEAFF
CDR3 DNA: TGTGCCAGCAGCTTAGGACAGGGGGCCCTAATTGAAGCTTTCTTT
D gene: TRBD1
V gene: TRBV7-6
J gene: TRBJ1-1
clone size: NA

CDR3 protein: CATSRENLATDTQYF
CDR3 DNA: TGTGCCACCAGCAGAGAGAATCTAGCAACAGATACGCAGTATTTT
D gene: NA
V gene: TRBV15
J gene: TRBJ2-3
clone size: NA

CDR3 protein: CASSYIASGSTYEQYF
CDR3 DNA: TGTGCCAGCAGTTACATCGCTAGCGGCTCAACCTACGAGCAGTACTTC
D gene: TRBD2
V gene: TRBV6-5
J gene: TRBJ2-7
clone size: NA

CDR3 protein: CASARTGTGGAEQYF
CDR3 DNA: TGTGCCTCAGCCCGAACCGGGACAGGGGGCGCCGAGCAGTACTTC
D gene: TRBD1
V gene: TRBV19
J gene: TRBJ2-7
clone size: NA

CDR3 protein: CASSLGAAANEQFF
CDR3 DNA: TGTGCCAGCAGTTTAGGGGCAGCCGCGAATGAGCAGTTCTTC
D gene: NA
V gene: TRBV28
J gene: TRBJ2-1
clone size: NA

CDR3 protein: CASSRKALVLGQGNQPQHF
CDR3 DNA: TGTGCCAGCAGCCGGAAGGCTCTGGTGTTGGGACAGGGCAATCAGCCCCAGCATTTT
D gene: TRBD1
V gene: TRBV27
J gene: TRBJ1-5
clone size: NA

CDR3 protein: CASSLQAGGLVGSYEQYF
CDR3 DNA: TGTGCCAGCAGCTTACAAGCGGGAGGTTTGGTTGGCTCCTACGAGCAGTACTTC
D gene: TRBD2
V gene: TRBV7-6
J gene: TRBJ2-7
clone size: once

CDR3 protein: CASSQPRNYGYTF
CDR3 DNA: TGTGCCAGCAGCCAACCGCGGAACTATGGCTACACCTTC
D gene: NA
V gene: TRBV28
J gene: TRBJ1-2
clone size: NA

CDR3 protein: CASSRDRYNEQFF
CDR3 DNA: TGCGCCAGCAGCCGAGACAGGTACAATGAGCAGTTCTTC
D gene: NA
V gene: TRBV5-1
J gene: TRBJ2-1
clone size: NA